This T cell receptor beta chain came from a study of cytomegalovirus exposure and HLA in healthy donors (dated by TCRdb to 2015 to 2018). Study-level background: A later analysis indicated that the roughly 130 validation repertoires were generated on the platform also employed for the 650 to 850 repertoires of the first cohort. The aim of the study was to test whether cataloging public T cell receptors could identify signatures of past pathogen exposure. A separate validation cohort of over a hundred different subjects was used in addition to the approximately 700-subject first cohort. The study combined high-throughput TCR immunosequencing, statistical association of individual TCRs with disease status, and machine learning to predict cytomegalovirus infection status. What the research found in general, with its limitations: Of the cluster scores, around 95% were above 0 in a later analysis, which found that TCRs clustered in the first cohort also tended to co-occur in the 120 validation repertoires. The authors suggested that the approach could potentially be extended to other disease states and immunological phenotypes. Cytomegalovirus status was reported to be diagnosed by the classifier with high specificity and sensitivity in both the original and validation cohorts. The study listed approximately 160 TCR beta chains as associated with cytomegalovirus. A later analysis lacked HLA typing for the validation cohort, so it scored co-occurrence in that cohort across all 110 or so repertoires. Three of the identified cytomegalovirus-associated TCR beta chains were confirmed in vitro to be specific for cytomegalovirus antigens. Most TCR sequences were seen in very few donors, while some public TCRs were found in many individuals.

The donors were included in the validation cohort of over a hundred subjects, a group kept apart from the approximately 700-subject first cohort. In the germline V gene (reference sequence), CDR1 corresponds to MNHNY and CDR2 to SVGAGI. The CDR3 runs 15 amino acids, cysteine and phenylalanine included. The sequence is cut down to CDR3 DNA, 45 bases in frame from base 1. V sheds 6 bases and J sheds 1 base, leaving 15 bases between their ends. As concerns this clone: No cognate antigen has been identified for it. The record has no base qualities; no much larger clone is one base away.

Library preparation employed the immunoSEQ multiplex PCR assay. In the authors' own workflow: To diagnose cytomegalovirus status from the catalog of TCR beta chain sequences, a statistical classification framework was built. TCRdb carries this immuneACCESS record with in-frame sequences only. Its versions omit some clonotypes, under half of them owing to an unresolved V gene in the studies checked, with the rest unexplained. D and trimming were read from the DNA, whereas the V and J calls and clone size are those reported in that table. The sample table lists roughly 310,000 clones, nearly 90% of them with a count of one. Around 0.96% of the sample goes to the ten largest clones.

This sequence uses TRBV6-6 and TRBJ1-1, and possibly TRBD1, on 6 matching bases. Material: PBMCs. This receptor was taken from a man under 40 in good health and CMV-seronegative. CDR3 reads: CASRPNRVENTEAFF. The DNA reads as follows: TGTGCCAGCAGACCCAACAGGGTCGAGAACACTGAAGCTTTCTTT.